This passage covers 12 T cell receptor beta chains from one sample sequenced in a study of regulatory T cells in long-lasting Graves disease. HTBI primers from iRepertoire and Arm-PCR of CDR3 regions yielded the TCR beta libraries. Each CDR3 protein is one row after TCRdb ran MiXCR on the multiplex PCR reads. The sample contains more than 300,000 distinct CDR3 sequences, about 16% of which appear only once. Sample time point: newly diagnosed GD, antithyroid drugs for less than 3 months. RNA from PBMCs was the source of the TCR library. These data were also reused for a study on T cells in Graves' hyperthyroidism and ophthalmopathy.

The source material was peripheral blood mononuclear cells (PBMCs), sampled at new diagnosis, from a patient treated with antithyroid drugs. All receptors derive from a woman aged 18-29 years with Graves disease.

In this sample, this clonotype turned up many times. A read error may be the cause here, since a much bigger clone is one base away. The chain is built from TRBV3-1 and TRBJ2-5; no clear D gene. Germline lookup yields CDR1 LGHDT and CDR2 YNNKEL (reference sequence). The V gene lost 1 base and the J gene lost 7 bases, with 4 bases spanning the gap. The CDR3 totals 11 residues. The CDR3 DNA is TGTGCCAGCAGCCAAGCGGGGACCCAGTACTTC. Translation: CASSQAGTQYF.

This clonotype occurred a few times. Just one base apart from a much larger clone, this may be a read error. The chain is built from TRBV28 and TRBJ1-1; 11 bases map to TRBD1. The J segment lost 0 bases and the V segment lost 7 bases, leaving 7 bases of the junction unmatched. The V gene's germline CDR1 is MDHEN and CDR2 SYDVKM. This CDR3 is built from 16 residues. The DNA for the CDR3 is TGTGCCAGCAACTCCGGGACAGGGGGATTGAACACTGAAGCTTTCTTT. It codes for CASNSGTGGLNTEAFF.

The chain employs TRBV15 and TRBJ2-5; D is possibly TRBD1 (6 bases). Germline V gives CDR1 LNHNV, CDR2 YYDKDF (reference sequence). There are 15 residues in the CDR3. Trimming took 0 bases from V and 5 from J, leaving 13 bases between them. CDR3 bases: TGTGCCACCAGCAGAGATCAGGGGACCGGGGAGACCCAGTACTTC. This gives the protein CATSRDQGTGETQYF.

This clonotype was observed a few times. Its ends do not fully match the called genes, so a read error is possible. This rearrangement joins TRBV7-7 to TRBJ2-5; D ambiguous. CDR1 and CDR2 from the germline V gene are SSHAT and FNYEAQ (reference sequence). This CDR3 has 13 amino acids. CDR3 sequence: CASSPSLGETQYF. The CDR3 nucleotides are TGTGCTAGCAGCCCGAGTCTAGGAGAGACCCAGTACTTC.

Concerning this clonotype itself: This is likely an artifact of a read error, given a far larger clone one base away. V gene TRBV11-2 combines with J gene TRBJ1-1; 9 positions match TRBD1. The CDR3 covers 16 residues. Per the germline V gene, CDR1 is SGHAT and CDR2 is FQNNGV. CDR3 DNA: TGTCCCAGCAGTCGATACAGGGGGCCTTTGAACACTGAAGCTTTCTTT. Its protein is CPSSRYRGPLNTEAFF. The entire variable domain, with the rest obtained from reference TRBV11-2 and TRBJ1-1, is as follows: EAGVAQSPRYKIIEKRQSVAFWCNPISGHATLYWYQQILGQGPKLLIQFQNNGVVDDSQLPKDRFSAERLKGVDSTLKIQPAKLEDSAVYLCPSSRYRGPLNTEAFFGQGTRLTVV.

The rearrangement uses TRBV5-1 and TRBJ2-3, with 9 positions matching TRBD2. Losses at the gene ends were 0 bases for V and 5 bases for J; bases not matched to a gene: 4. The CDR3 loop spans 15 amino acids. In germline, CDR1 is SGHRS, CDR2 YFSETQ. The CDR3, as DNA: TGCGCCAGCAGCTTGGGCGGTAGCGGGAGAGATACGCAGTATTTT. Its translation: CASSLGGSGRDTQYF.

J is TRBJ2-3 and V is TRBV5-6; 8 nucleotides match TRBD2. CDR1 and CDR2 (germline): SGHDT, YYEEEE. V gave up 4 bases and J gave up 4 bases; unmatched junction bases: 8. The CDR3 is made up of 15 amino acids. CDR3 amino acids: CASSVSGGRADTQYF. CDR3 sequence (DNA): TGTGCCAGCAGCGTAAGCGGGGGAAGGGCAGATACGCAGTATTTT.

This clonotype was recorded at least ten times. The genes are TRBV5-1 and TRBJ2-1; 7 bases map to TRBD2. V was pared by 0 bases and J by 3 bases, with 3 bases of the junction left unmatched. This CDR3 is built from 15 residues. The germline CDR1 and CDR2 sequences are SGHRS and YFSETQ. CDR3 DNA: TGCGCCAGCAGCTTGGAACTAGCGAACTACAATGAGCAGTTCTTC. Residues: CASSLELANYNEQFF.

This clonotype was counted ten times or more. This chain uses TRBV20-1 with TRBJ2-2, with D possibly being TRBD2 (6 bases). V was trimmed by 3 bases and J by 5 bases, leaving 13 bases between them. Germline V CDR1 and CDR2: DFQATT, SNEGSKA (reference sequence). There are 14 residues in the CDR3. CDR3 residues: CSASKTSSTGELFF. The CDR3 region has the DNA TGCAGTGCTAGTAAGACTAGTTCTACCGGGGAGCTGTTTTTT.

The chain employs TRBV5-6 and TRBJ1-3; 7 positions agree with TRBD1. The germline V gene encodes CDR1 SGHDT and CDR2 YYEEEE. Losses at the gene ends were 0 bases for V and 1 base for J; bases not matched to a gene: 4. CDR3 length equals 16 residues. CDR3 DNA sequence: TGTGCCAGCAGCTTGGTAGACAGGGAGTCTGGAAACACCATATATTTT. This encodes CASSLVDRESGNTIYF.

V gene TRBV4-1 combines with J gene TRBJ2-6; the D is unclear. The germline gives CDR1 MGHRA, CDR2 YSYEKL. Trimming stripped 8 bases from V and 0 bases from J, with 11 bases between. The CDR3 spans 15 residues. The CDR3 reads CASRSGNSGANVLTF. In DNA, the CDR3 is TGCGCCAGCCGATCAGGAAACTCTGGGGCCAACGTCCTGACTTTC.

Many counts were recorded for this clonotype. The chain uses TRBV2 and TRBJ1-5; D perhaps matches TRBD1 (5 bases). The CDR3 sequence is 15 residues long. Deletions cut 3 bases from V and 4 bases from J, with 13 bases between. Germline V lookup: CDR1 SNHLY, CDR2 FYNNEI. The CDR3 DNA reads TGTGCCAGCAGTGAGCCGGGACCGTTGAATCAGCCCCAGCATTTT. Translated, it gives CASSEPGPLNQPQHF.